The source of this T cell receptor beta chain is a study of blood T cells in healthy people across ages. Study results and limitations: Possibly, changes in expanded clonotypes were confounded because donor CMV status was unknown. Higher diversity, along with more naive CD4+ cells, distinguished long-lived donors from aged donors. Strong correlation existed between TCR beta diversity and naive T cell percentage.

Regarding this clonotype: Its antigen is not identified.

Trimming removed 1 base from V and 7 bases from J, with 17 bases in between. The CDR3 is made up of 15 amino acids. Combining a sample-barcoded 5' primer with a J-beta primer mix, a second PCR ran for 7 to 11 cycles. Each CDR3 protein is one row after TCRdb ran MiXCR on the 5' RACE reads. The top ten hold 15% to 20% of the sample, which has over 600,000 distinct CDR3 sequences, more than 35% seen once. J is TRBJ2-7 and V is TRBV12-3 or TRBV12-4; weak D call: TRBD2 (6 bases). The TCR was taken from an older man in good health. The sample was blood. The CDR3 DNA sequence: TGTGCCAGCAGTTTAGAGGGAGGAAACTACAATGAGCAGTACTTC. This gives the protein CASSLEGGNYNEQYF.